This TCR beta chain was retrieved from a study of T-cell memory formation after mild COVID-19. V trimming: 4 bases; J trimming: 8 bases; junction bases outside the gene matches: 12. The CDR3 is 15 amino acids. The germline CDR1 and CDR2 sequences are SGHRS and YFSETQ. The sample holds many counts of this clonotype. TCRdb independently ran MiXCR on the 5' RACE reads; one entry per CDR3 protein. The data contain 500,000 to 600,000 distinct CDR3 sequences, about a sixth of them seen just once; the ten biggest clones take up about 12%. Source material: PBMCs or a T cell subset sorted from them (not recorded which). The receptor was isolated from an adult woman who had mild COVID-19 (a few samples of this study predate the infection). Cell type and time point are not known. The chain is built from TRBV5-1 and TRBJ2-1; TRBD2 matches 7 bases. The DNA of the CDR3 is TGCGCCAGCAGCCTGGAGGCGGGGACTACGGATGAGCAGTTCTTC. The encoded protein is CASSLEAGTTDEQFF.